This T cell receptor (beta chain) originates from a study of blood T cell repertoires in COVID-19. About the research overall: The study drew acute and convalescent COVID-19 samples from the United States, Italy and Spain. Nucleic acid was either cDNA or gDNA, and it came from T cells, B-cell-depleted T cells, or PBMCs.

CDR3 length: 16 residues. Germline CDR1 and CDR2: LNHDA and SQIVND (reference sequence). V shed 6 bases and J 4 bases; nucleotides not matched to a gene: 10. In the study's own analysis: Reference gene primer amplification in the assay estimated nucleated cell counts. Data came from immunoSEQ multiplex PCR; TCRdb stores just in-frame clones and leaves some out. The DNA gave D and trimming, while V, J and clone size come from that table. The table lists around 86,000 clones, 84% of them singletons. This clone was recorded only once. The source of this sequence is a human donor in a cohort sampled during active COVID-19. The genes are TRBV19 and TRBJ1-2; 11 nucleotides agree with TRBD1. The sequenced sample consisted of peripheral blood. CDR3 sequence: CASRNPGTGGAYGYTF. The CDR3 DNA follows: TGTGCCAGTAGGAATCCCGGGACAGGGGGGGCCTATGGCTACACCTTC.